The 19 T cell receptor beta chains in this list originate from one sample, sequenced in a study of OX40 agonist ivuxolimab in advanced cancers. TCRdb keeps only in-frame clones here, not all; method: immunoSEQ multiplex PCR. The sample contains tens of thousands of clones, about 83% of which appear only once. Sequencing was performed on CD4+ or CD8+ T cells sorted from blood, taken in a trial of the OX40 agonist ivuxolimab. The receptors here all came from an adult with an advanced solid tumor such as melanoma, head and neck, liver or kidney cancer.

J is TRBJ1-6 and V is TRBV28, with TRBD1 matching over 7 bases. Germline trimming cut 5 bases from V and 7 bases from J; bases unmatched to any gene: 8. Germline-derived CDR1 and CDR2 are MDHEN and SYDVKM. The CDR3 spans 15 residues. The CDR3: CASSRTGRGNSPLHF. The CDR3 nucleotides read TGTGCCAGCAGTAGGACAGGTCGGGGGAATTCACCCCTCCACTTT.

The chain is built from TRBV10-1 and TRBJ2-3, with 7 nucleotides matching TRBD2. Germline V gene data show CDR1 as WNHNN and CDR2 as SYGVQD (reference sequence). Losses at the gene ends were 3 bases for V and 4 bases for J; bases not matched to a gene: 16. The CDR3 is 18 residues long. The DNA for the CDR3 is TGCGCCAGCAGTGAAGGAGGAGAGGGCGGGAGAGGGGCAGATACGCAGTATTTT. Its protein product is CASSEGGEGGRGADTQYF.

This sequence joins TRBV6-5 and TRBJ2-6; D call uncertain. This CDR3 is built from 14 residues. The germline V gene has CDR1 MNHEY and CDR2 SVGAGI. V was shortened by 4 bases and J by 0 bases, with 4 bases between the two germline ends. The DNA of the CDR3 is TGTGCCAGCAGTTTCAACTCTGGGGCCAACGTCCTGACTTTC. Amino acids: CASSFNSGANVLTF.

This sequence joins TRBV6-6 and TRBJ1-5, with D possibly being TRBD1 (5 bases). The CDR3 loop spans 14 amino acids. The V gene's germline CDR1 is MNHNY and CDR2 SVGAGI (reference sequence). V was clipped by 7 bases and J by 4 bases, with 14 bases between them. CDR3 sequence reads: CASTFGDGNQPQHF. CDR3 bases: TGTGCCAGCACCTTCGGGGACGGGAATCAGCCCCAGCATTTT.

The V call is TRBV28, the J call TRBJ2-1; 7 bases align to TRBD1. This CDR3 contains 15 residues. Trimming removed 7 bases from V and 6 bases from J; junction bases left unmatched: 12. CDR1 and CDR2 (germline): MDHEN, SYDVKM. CDR3 bases: TGTGCCAGCAACCCCTGGGACAGTGGATTCAATGAGCAGTTCTTC. This sequence encodes CASNPWDSGFNEQFF.

The V gene is TRBV9, the J gene TRBJ2-7, with 10 bases aligning to TRBD2. Germline V gene data show CDR1 as SGDLS and CDR2 as YYNGEE. The CDR3 has 15 residues. The ends lost 0 bases at V and 5 bases at J; junction bases unmatched: 5. The CDR3 DNA is TGTGCCAGCAGCGTAGAGAGCGGGAGGGCACACGAGCAGTACTTC. It is translated as CASSVESGRAHEQYF.

This chain connects TRBV28 to TRBJ2-1, with 7 bases aligning to TRBD1. CDR3 length equals 13 residues. J lost 9 bases, V lost 4 bases, and 6 bases had no gene match. Germline V gene sequence: CDR1 MDHEN, CDR2 SYDVKM. CDR3 residues: CASSWDRGFEQFF. Written as DNA, the CDR3 is TGTGCCAGCAGTTGGGACAGAGGCTTTGAGCAGTTCTTC.

This clone was seen just once. The rearrangement joins TRBV5-8 to TRBJ2-5, with D tentatively TRBD2 (5 bases). The V gene lost 4 bases and the J gene lost 5 bases, with 15 bases spanning the gap. The CDR3 runs to 14 residues. Germline assignment: CDR1 SGHTS and CDR2 YDEGEE. The CDR3 reads CASSLLNPGETQYF. The CDR3 DNA reads TGTGCCAGCAGCCTCCTGAATCCGGGGGAGACCCAGTACTTC.

This clone was observed a single time. The chain couples TRBV5-1 to TRBJ2-1; 8 bases are a match to TRBD1. V lost 5 bases, J lost 4 bases, and 8 bases stayed unmatched. Germline CDR1 is SGHRS and CDR2 is YFSETQ. The CDR3 runs to 15 residues. The CDR3 nucleotides read TGCGCCAGCAGAAGTTCAGGGGGCTCATACAATGAGCAGTTCTTC. It yields the protein CASRSSGGSYNEQFF.

This sequence joins TRBV15 and TRBJ2-7; perhaps TRBD2 as D (6 bases). The CDR3 consists of 12 residues. CDR1 and CDR2 from the germline V gene are LNHNV and YYDKDF (reference sequence). V was trimmed by 5 bases and J by 5 bases, leaving 10 bases between them. CDR3 loop: CATSGGSDEQYF. The CDR3 DNA follows: TGTGCCACCAGCGGGGGGAGTGACGAGCAGTACTTC.

The chain combines TRBV4-3 with TRBJ1-2; D perhaps matches TRBD1 (5 bases). Germline V lookup: CDR1 LGHNA, CDR2 YSLEER. V was shortened by 3 bases and J by 1 base, with 9 bases between the two germline ends. The CDR3 is 14 amino acids. CDR3 sequence reads: CASSQGTGNYGYTF. DNA for the CDR3: TGCGCCAGCAGCCAGGGGACCGGTAACTATGGCTACACCTTC.

The chain couples TRBV7-2 to TRBJ2-2, with no clear D. The ends were cut back, 2 bases at V and 2 bases at J, with 9 bases in the middle. From germline, CDR1 is SGHTA and CDR2 FQGNSA. The CDR3 extends over 15 amino acids. In DNA form, the CDR3 reads TGTGCCAGCAGCTTAAGTTGGATAAACACCGGGGAGCTGTTTTTT. Its protein is CASSLSWINTGELFF.

The chain combines TRBV29-1 with TRBJ1-1, with D tentatively TRBD1 (6 bases). CDR1 is SQVTM and CDR2 is ANQGSEA in the germline V gene. Trimming pared 4 bases from V and 6 bases from J, leaving 15 bases between. The CDR3 has 13 amino acids. CDR3 loop: CSVGETGEPEAFF. The CDR3 DNA reads TGCAGCGTTGGAGAGACAGGAGAACCTGAAGCTTTCTTT.

The CDR3 DNA sequence: TGTGCCAGCAGCCTTGATCCGGGACAGGGCGGTGAAAAACTGTTTTTT. This sequence encodes CASSLDPGQGGEKLFF. This chain links TRBV5-6 with TRBJ1-4; TRBD1 matches 9 bases. Germline V gene sequence: CDR1 SGHDT, CDR2 YYEEEE. Germline trimming cut 4 bases from V and 7 bases from J; bases unmatched to any gene: 11. The length of the CDR3 is 16 residues.

The chain is built from TRBV9 and TRBJ1-4; 9 nucleotides line up with TRBD1. The CDR3 sequence is 15 residues long. CDR1 is SGDLS, CDR2 YYNGEE, per germline. The ends lost 4 bases at V and 6 bases at J; junction bases unmatched: 7. The chain's CDR3 is CASSPTGGRDEKLFF. CDR3 coding DNA: TGTGCCAGCAGCCCGACAGGGGGTCGAGATGAAAAACTGTTTTTT.

This clone was detected once. The V and J genes are TRBV7-2 and TRBJ2-7; D is unclear. Looked up from germline, CDR1 is SGHTA and CDR2 is FQGNSA. V lost 6 bases and J 0 bases, leaving 3 bases between the germline ends. The CDR3 is 11 amino acids. The CDR3 nucleotides read TGTGCCAGCAGTATCTCCTACGAGCAGTACTTC. Amino acids: CASSISYEQYF.

V gene TRBV11-2 combines with J gene TRBJ2-7; 10 bases are shared with TRBD1. The V segment lost 1 base and the J segment 5 bases; nucleotides outside the gene matches: 2. This CDR3 is built from 14 residues. Looked up from germline, CDR1 is SGHAT and CDR2 is FQNNGV. DNA of the CDR3: TGTGCCAGCAGCTTAGCGACAGGGGGCCACGAGCAGTACTTC. Translation: CASSLATGGHEQYF.

The CDR3 loop reads CASRQPSGDEKLFF. The CDR3 DNA sequence: TGTGCCAGTAGACAACCATCAGGGGACGAAAAACTGTTTTTT. V and J are TRBV19 and TRBJ1-4, with a weak D call TRBD1 (6 bases). The germline CDR1 and CDR2 sequences are LNHDA and SQIVND (reference sequence). The V end lost 6 bases, the J end lost 8 bases, and 16 bases lay between the germline ends. This CDR3 comprises 14 residues. Full variable domain (missing parts from reference TRBV19 and TRBJ1-4): DGGITQSPKYLFRKEGQNVTLSCEQNLNHDAMYWYRQDPGQGLRLIYYSQIVNDFQKGDIAEGYSVSREKKESFPLTVTSAQKNPTAFYLCASRQPSGDEKLFFGSGTQLSVL.

J is TRBJ2-3 and V is TRBV2, with D perhaps matching TRBD2 (6 bases). Germline CDR1 SNHLY, CDR2 FYNNEI. CDR3 length equals 11 residues. V was clipped by 6 bases and J by 9 bases, with 10 bases between them. CDR3 amino acids: CASREGSTQYF. For the CDR3, the DNA is TGTGCCAGCAGGGAGGGAAGCACGCAGTATTTT.